This T cell receptor (beta chain) was recovered during a study of T cells in Graves' hyperthyroidism and ophthalmopathy (dated by TCRdb to between 2018 and 2020). For the study in its entirety: Peripheral blood was sampled at the time of initial diagnosis, prior to any treatment. Whether ophthalmopathy could be predicted prospectively was tested in an independent validation cohort made up of roughly 19 hyperthyroidism patients plus 17 patients who later progressed to ophthalmopathy. The approximately 98 discovery patients were randomly divided into training and test sets at a 7:3 ratio. To identify distinguishing TCR V-J signatures, a discovery cohort of 90 to 100 patients was used, comprising 43 with Graves' ophthalmopathy and around 60 with stable Graves' hyperthyroidism. Following sampling, methimazole starting at 30 mg daily was given to hyperthyroidism patients, and high-dose intravenous methylprednisolone was given to ophthalmopathy patients. According to the paper, TCR Vbeta CDR3 sequencing was carried out on some 130 peripheral blood samples, which came from under 50 ophthalmopathy, 75 to 80 hyperthyroidism and roughly 17 progressor patients. In roughly six Graves' hyperthyroidism patients, the study also compared T-cell repertoires from thyroid tissue with T-cell repertoires from blood. What the study reported, not specific to this receptor: Most expanded thyroid clonotypes (frequency above 0.001) were also detected in blood, a finding suggesting that blood repertoires may reflect thyroid immune responses. A model built on a 13 V-J signature distinguished ophthalmopathy from stable hyperthyroidism, reaching about 88% sensitivity and around 81% specificity in cross-validation and 80%/75% in testing. In validation, the model predicted progression to ophthalmopathy with approximately 70% sensitivity and approximately 78% specificity, a median of roughly seven months before onset. Sample size was not statistically predetermined, and investigators were not blinded to group allocation.

The hyperthyroidism patients were between 18 and 65 years old and newly diagnosed, with a disease duration of less than 2 months. Exclusion was applied to patients with uncontrolled infections, other autoimmune diseases, pregnancy or lactation. Diagnoses relied on clinical symptoms, serum thyroxine and TRAb, thyroid ultrasound and orbital computed tomography. For progressor patients, blood was drawn at the first diagnosis of hyperthyroidism, before any ophthalmopathy symptoms had appeared. PBMCs were separated from about 10 ml of fresh peripheral blood using Ficoll-Paque density gradient centrifugation. Progressor patients were first diagnosed with Graves' hyperthyroidism and then developed ophthalmopathy during follow-up. Total RNA was extracted using Trizol reagent, and RNA quality was assessed on an Agilent 2100 Bioanalyzer. Between the V and J ends, shortened by 4 bases and 3 bases respectively, the junction contains 15 bases. Based on the germline V gene (reference sequence), the CDR1 and CDR2 sequences are LGHDT and YNNKEL. Taken from cysteine to phenylalanine, the CDR3 has 16 residues. The CDR3 DNA has 48 bases and is translated from base 1.

TCR beta CDR3 regions were amplified from RNA transcripts. The TCR CDR3 was subjected to a first round of RT-PCR using the HTBI primer set and the Qiagen OneStep RT-PCR kit. A second multiplex PCR round built the libraries, followed by size selection and purification. Libraries were sequenced paired-end with 100 bp reads on an Illumina HiSeq2000. Concerning the study's data processing: SOAPnuke was used to process the raw data, throwing out any read that contained adapters or uncalled bases, had a mean Phred below 15, or lacked an exact constant-primer or identifier match. High-quality paired reads were merged with COPE v1.2.5, and unique nucleotide sequences were defined as clonotypes. MiTCR v1.1 was used to align the clonotypes against IMGT TRBV, TRBD and TRBJ reference segments. The analysis included only V-J combinations with a frequency above 0.0001, which together covered around 99% of the repertoires. A TCS score was defined as the ratio between F50 (clonal expansion) and ExV (chaos), using BLOSUM62-based TCRdist between CDR3 peptides within each V-J. Welch's t-statistics and random forest reduced around 550 V-J features to under 15, which were used in a naive Bayes classifier (R e1071). TCRdb trimmed the raw reads at Q25, called clones with MiXCR and kept productive beta chains. A single entry per CDR3 protein holds the most common genes and DNA from its merged rows. In this record, the V and J calls reflect TCRdb's handling and not the investigators' own analysis. A total of a few hundred thousand distinct CDR3 sequences appear in this sample, roughly 14% of them only once. Roughly 13% of the sample lies in the top ten.

This clonotype has ten or more counts. Its target antigen remains unknown. The sample holds no much larger clone one base away, and base qualities are not on file. The receptor was derived from a woman aged 40 to 49 with Graves' hyperthyroidism that later progressed to Graves' ophthalmopathy. Specimen: blood. The V gene is TRBV3-1 and the J gene is TRBJ1-4, with the D gene not clear enough to name. Here is the DNA: TGTGCCAGCAGCCTCTTCGACGGTTTTTCTAATGAAAAACTGTTTTTT. The resulting protein is CASSLFDGFSNEKLFF.